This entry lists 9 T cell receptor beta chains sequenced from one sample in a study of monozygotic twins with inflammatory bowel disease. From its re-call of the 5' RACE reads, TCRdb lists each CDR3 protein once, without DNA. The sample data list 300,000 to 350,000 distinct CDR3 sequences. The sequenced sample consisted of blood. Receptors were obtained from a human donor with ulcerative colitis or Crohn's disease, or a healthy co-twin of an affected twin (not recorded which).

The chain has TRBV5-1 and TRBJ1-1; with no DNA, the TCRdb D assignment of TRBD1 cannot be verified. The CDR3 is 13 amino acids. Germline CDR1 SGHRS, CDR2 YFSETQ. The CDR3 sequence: CASRTGGNTEAFF.

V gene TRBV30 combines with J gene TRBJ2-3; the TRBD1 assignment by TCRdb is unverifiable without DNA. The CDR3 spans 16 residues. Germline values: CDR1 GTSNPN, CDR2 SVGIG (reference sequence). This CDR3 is CAWSSRTGESADTQYF. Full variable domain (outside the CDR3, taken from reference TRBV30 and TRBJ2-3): SQTIHQWPATLVQPVGSPLSLECTVEGTSNPNLYWYRQAAGRGLQLLFYSVGIGQISSEVPQNLSASRPQDRQFILSSKKLLLSDSGFYLCAWSSRTGESADTQYFGPGTRLTVL.

CDR3 sequence: CSARGLAGGSYF. The chain recombines TRBV20-1 with TRBJ2-7; TCRdb's assignment of TRBD2 cannot be checked, as there is no DNA. Germline CDR1 and CDR2: DFQATT and SNEGSKA (reference sequence). This CDR3 has 12 residues.

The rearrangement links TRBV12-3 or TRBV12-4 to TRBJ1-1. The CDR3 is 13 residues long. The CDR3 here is CASSFWGTTEAFF.

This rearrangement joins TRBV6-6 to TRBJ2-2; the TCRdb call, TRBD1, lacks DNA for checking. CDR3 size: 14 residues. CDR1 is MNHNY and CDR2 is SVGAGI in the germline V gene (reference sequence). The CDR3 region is CASSSSSGQPELFF.

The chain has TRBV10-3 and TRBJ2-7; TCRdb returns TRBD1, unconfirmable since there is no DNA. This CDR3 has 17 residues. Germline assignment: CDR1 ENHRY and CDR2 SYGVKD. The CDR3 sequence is CAISESPRLAGGGEQYF.

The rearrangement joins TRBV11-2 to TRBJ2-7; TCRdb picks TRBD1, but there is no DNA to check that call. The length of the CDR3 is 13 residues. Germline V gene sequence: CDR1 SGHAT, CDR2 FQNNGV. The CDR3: CASSWDSFYEQYF.

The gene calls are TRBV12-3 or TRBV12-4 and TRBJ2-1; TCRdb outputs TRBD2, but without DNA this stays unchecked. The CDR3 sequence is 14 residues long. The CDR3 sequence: CASSFPPAYNEQFF.

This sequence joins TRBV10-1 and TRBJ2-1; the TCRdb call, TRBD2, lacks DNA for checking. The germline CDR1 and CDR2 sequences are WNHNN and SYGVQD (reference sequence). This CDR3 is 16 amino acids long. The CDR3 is CASSETRTRGDNEQFF.